This TCR beta chain was recovered during a study of metastatic and nonmetastatic thyroid tumors. Study-level background: Blood and tumor or nodule tissue repertoires from malignant and benign thyroid patients were compared.

This clone showed up many times. The CDR3 covers 16 residues. V shed 3 bases, J shed 5 bases, and the junction held 4 bases outside the gene matches. Per the germline V gene, CDR1 is LGHNT and CDR2 is FRNRAP. TCRdb ran MiXCR on the PCR reads. The sample lists 40,000 or so clones, roughly 17% occurring once. There were no patients who had received any treatment before thyroid surgery. The receptor was derived from a female donor with papillary thyroid cancer or a benign thyroid nodule (not recorded which). Some clones in this sample may be carry-over from other donors' samples. Sequenced: tumor tissue. The chain links TRBV12-5 to TRBJ2-1, with 13 nucleotides matching TRBD2. The CDR3 region has the DNA TGTGCTAGTGGTTTCGAGACTAGCGGGAGGAACAATGAGCAGTTCTTC. Translating it yields CASGFETSGRNNEQFF.